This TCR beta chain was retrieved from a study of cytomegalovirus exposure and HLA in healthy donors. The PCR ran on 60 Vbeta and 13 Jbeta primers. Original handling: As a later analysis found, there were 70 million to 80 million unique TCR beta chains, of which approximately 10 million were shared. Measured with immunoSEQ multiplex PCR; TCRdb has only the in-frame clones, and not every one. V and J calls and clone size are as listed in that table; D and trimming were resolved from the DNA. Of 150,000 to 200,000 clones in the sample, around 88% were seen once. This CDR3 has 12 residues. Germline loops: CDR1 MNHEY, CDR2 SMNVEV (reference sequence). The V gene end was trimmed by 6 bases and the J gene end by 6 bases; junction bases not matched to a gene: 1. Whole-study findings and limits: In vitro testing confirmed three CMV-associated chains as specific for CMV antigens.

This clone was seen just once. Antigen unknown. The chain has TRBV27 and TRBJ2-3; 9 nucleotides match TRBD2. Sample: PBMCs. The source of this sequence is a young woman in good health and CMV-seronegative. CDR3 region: CASRGLADTQYF. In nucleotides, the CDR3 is TGTGCCAGCAGAGGACTAGCGGATACGCAGTATTTT.